These 20 T cell receptor beta chains share one sample of origin, sequenced in a study of type 1 regulatory T cells. From the reads, TCRdb called clonotypes with MiXCR, one entry per CDR3 protein. Here the sample spans about 18,000 distinct CDR3 sequences, about a tenth being singletons. Material for sequencing was CD4+ T cells, either the whole sample or a sorted fraction (not recorded which). These receptors came from a human donor in good health.

This clonotype came up many times. The chain carries TRBV12-3 or TRBV12-4 and TRBJ2-7; D is unresolved. The CDR3 spans 12 residues. Trimming cost V 4 bases and J 1 base, with 5 bases left between them. The CDR3 here is CASSSGSYEQYF. The CDR3 DNA reads TGTGCCAGCAGTTCCGGGTCCTACGAGCAGTACTTC.

This clonotype was counted many times. The rearrangement joins TRBV5-1 to TRBJ2-1; 8 nucleotides align to TRBD2. Losses at the gene ends were 5 bases for V and 6 bases for J; bases not matched to a gene: 7. CDR3 size: 14 residues. Per germline, CDR1 SGHRS and CDR2 YFSETQ. In nucleotides, the CDR3 is TGCGCCAGCAGGCTCGGACTAGCATTCAATGAGCAGTTCTTC. Protein sequence: CASRLGLAFNEQFF.

This clonotype was seen more than once but under ten times. The chain has TRBV3-1 and TRBJ2-2; D unclear. The CDR3 spans 13 residues. V shed 1 base and J shed 5 bases, with 5 bases lying between them. The germline V gene encodes CDR1 LGHDT and CDR2 YNNKEL (reference sequence). CDR3 loop: CASSQAKTGELFF. The CDR3 region has the DNA TGTGCCAGCAGCCAAGCAAAAACCGGGGAGCTGTTTTTT.

This clonotype has ten or more counts. The V and J genes are TRBV20-1 and TRBJ2-7; unclear D gene. CDR1 is DFQATT, CDR2 SNEGSKA, per germline (reference sequence). This CDR3 contains 15 residues. Trimming shortened V by 5 bases and J by 1 base, and 18 bases separated the two germline ends. The CDR3 region has the DNA TGCAGTGCTTTCACCAGTGGGCCTCAATCCTACGAGCAGTACTTC. Protein sequence: CSAFTSGPQSYEQYF.

At least ten counts were recorded for this clonotype. This chain connects TRBV7-8 to TRBJ2-7; D is unclear. Germline V lookup: CDR1 SGHVS, CDR2 FQNEAQ. Trimming left V 5 bases short and J 2 bases short, with 13 bases between. This CDR3 is 14 amino acids long. CDR3 region: CASSPGRFTYEQYF. The CDR3 DNA follows: TGTGCCAGCAGCCCCGGGCGGTTCACCTACGAGCAGTACTTC.

In this sample, this clonotype turned up many times. The J gene is TRBJ2-2, the V gene TRBV29-1, with 11 bases fitting TRBD2. Germline CDR1 is SQVTM and CDR2 is ANQGSEA. V lost 7 bases and J lost 0; bases outside the gene matches: 4. The CDR3 has 15 residues. DNA for the CDR3: TGCAGCGCCAAGACTAGCGGGGCGAACACCGGGGAGCTGTTTTTT. This gives the protein CSAKTSGANTGELFF.

This clonotype is classed as medium-sized (0.01 to 0.1%). V gene TRBV7-2 combines with J gene TRBJ2-3; the match to TRBD2 covers 7 bases. The germline gives CDR1 SGHTA, CDR2 FQGNSA. J lost 6 bases, V lost 10 bases, and 7 bases had no gene match. The CDR3 totals 12 residues. CDR3 sequence (DNA): TGTGCCACCACTAGCGTAGCCGATACGCAGTATTTT. As protein: CATTSVADTQYF.

There are a few counts of this clonotype. This rearrangement joins TRBV5-1 to TRBJ2-1; TRBD1 matches 9 bases. With 4 bases clipped from V and 7 bases from J, the junction kept 3 bases outside the gene matches. This CDR3 is 13 amino acids long. Germline CDR1 is SGHRS and CDR2 is YFSETQ. The DNA of the CDR3 is TGCGCCAGCAGCCCGACAGGGGGGAATGAGCAGTTCTTC. Its protein product is CASSPTGGNEQFF.

As concerns this clonotype: The junction departs from the called germline gene at one end, perhaps through a read error. The chain uses TRBV5-4 and TRBJ2-7, with D tentatively TRBD1 (6 bases). Looked up from germline, CDR1 is SGHNT and CDR2 is YYREEE (reference sequence). CDR3 size: 14 residues. In DNA, the CDR3 is TGTACCAGCAGCCGAGGGGGAACGTTCTACGAGCAGTACTTC. It translates to CTSSRGGTFYEQYF. Complete variable domain (other parts from reference TRBV5-4 and TRBJ2-7): ETGVTQSPTHLIKTRGQQVTLRCSSQSGHNTVSWYQQALGQGPQFIFQYYREEENGRGNFPPRFSGLQFPNYSSELNVNALELDDSALYLCTSSRGGTFYEQYFGPGTRLTVT.

The chain is built from TRBV5-1 and TRBJ2-7; either TRBD1 or TRBD2 may fit D (5 bases each). Trimming left V 1 base short and J 2 bases short, with 10 bases between. CDR3 length: 14 residues. Germline V gives CDR1 SGHRS, CDR2 YFSETQ. CDR3 loop: CASSLLGVAYEQYF. CDR3 nucleotide sequence: TGCGCCAGCAGCTTGTTGGGGGTCGCCTACGAGCAGTACTTC.

The CDR3: CSGSSGRAYEQFF. The CDR3 DNA follows: TGCAGTGGGAGTAGCGGGAGGGCCTATGAGCAGTTCTTC. The chain couples TRBV20-1 to TRBJ2-1; 11 bases agree with TRBD2. The length of the CDR3 is 13 residues. Trimming at V came to 7 bases and at J to 8 bases, leaving 7 bases not matched to a gene. Germline V gives CDR1 DFQATT, CDR2 SNEGSKA (reference sequence).

This clonotype was found a few times. The chain is built from TRBV4-2 and TRBJ2-4, with D hard to call. CDR1 and CDR2 from the germline V gene are LGHNA and YNFKEQ. The CDR3 is 12 amino acids. V was shortened by 0 bases and J by 8 bases, with 5 bases between the two germline ends. CDR3 amino acids: CASSQETDIQYF. The CDR3 DNA is TGTGCCAGCAGCCAAGAAACAGACATTCAGTACTTC.

This clonotype came up many times. J is TRBJ1-6 and V is TRBV27; D not certain. This CDR3 is 12 amino acids long. Deletions cut 2 bases from V and 9 bases from J, with 5 bases between. CDR1 and CDR2 from the germline V gene are MNHEY and SMNVEV (reference sequence). The CDR3 region is CASSLNGSPLHF. The CDR3 coding sequence is TGTGCCAGCAGTTTAAATGGTTCACCCCTCCACTTT.

This clonotype was found a few times. This sequence joins TRBV15 and TRBJ2-4; 8 bases map to TRBD1. The CDR3 is 18 residues long. The V and J ends lost 1 base and 0 bases, in that order; junction bases with no gene match: 8. Germline V gives CDR1 LNHNV, CDR2 YYDKDF (reference sequence). CDR3 in amino acids: CATSRAGTGPIAKNIQYF. DNA of the CDR3: TGTGCCACCAGCAGAGCCGGGACAGGTCCCATAGCCAAAAACATTCAGTACTTC.

This clonotype was seen at least ten times. V usage is TRBV5-1 and J usage is TRBJ2-3; D is perhaps TRBD2 (6 bases). Germline assignment: CDR1 SGHRS and CDR2 YFSETQ. The CDR3 runs 15 residues. Trimming took off 2 bases at V and 4 bases at J, with 14 bases between the two ends. CDR3 in amino acids: CASSLAGRGADTQYF. The CDR3 nucleotides are TGCGCCAGCAGCTTAGCCGGGAGAGGCGCAGATACGCAGTATTTT.

This clonotype is judged medium-sized. This chain joins TRBV7-2 and TRBJ2-1; either TRBD1 or TRBD2 may supply D (5 bases each). V was pared by 5 bases and J by 2 bases, with 13 bases between. Germline-derived CDR1 and CDR2 are SGHTA and FQGNSA. This CDR3 has 15 amino acids. Written as DNA, the CDR3 is TGTGCCAGCAGCCCATCTAGAGGGGCCTACAATGAGCAGTTCTTC. This translates into CASSPSRGAYNEQFF.

This clonotype was counted at least ten times. This chain connects TRBV20-1 to TRBJ1-1, with 8 bases fitting TRBD1. The germline gives CDR1 DFQATT, CDR2 SNEGSKA (reference sequence). The CDR3 loop spans 13 amino acids. V shed 8 bases, J shed 8 bases, and the junction held 13 bases outside the gene matches. The CDR3 bases are TGCAGTCCGAAGACAGGGGTGGCTTTCGAAGCTTTCTTT. Protein: CSPKTGVAFEAFF.

The table lists this clonotype with many counts. The chain carries TRBV7-2 and TRBJ2-7, with TRBD2 identical over 7 bases. Germline loops: CDR1 SGHTA, CDR2 FQGNSA. CDR3 length equals 15 residues. Trimming at V came to 5 bases and at J to 5 bases, leaving 12 bases not matched to a gene. The CDR3 protein is CASSVAAGVMDEQYF. CDR3 coding DNA: TGTGCCAGCAGCGTCGCGGCGGGAGTGATGGACGAGCAGTACTTC.

Notes on this clonotype: Possible read error: a much larger clone is one base away. This sequence joins TRBV28 and TRBJ1-6, with 7 positions matching TRBD1. V gave up 3 bases and J gave up 11 bases; unmatched junction bases: 7. The CDR3 totals 14 residues. Germline CDR1 reads MDHEN; CDR2 reads SYDVKM. CDR3 DNA: TGTGCCAGCAGTTTTCGAGGGGGCGGTACACCCCTCCACTTT. Residues: CASSFRGGGTPLHF.

Comment on this clonotype: One end of the junction does not line up with germline, which may come from a read error. The chain employs TRBV15 and TRBJ2-5; TRBD2 might be the D (6 bases). CDR3 size: 14 residues. Germline loops: CDR1 LNHNV, CDR2 YYDKDF (reference sequence). CDR3 sequence: CATSIERASEIQYF. The CDR3 DNA is TGTGCCACCAGCATTGAGCGGGCCTCGGAGATCCAGTACTTC.